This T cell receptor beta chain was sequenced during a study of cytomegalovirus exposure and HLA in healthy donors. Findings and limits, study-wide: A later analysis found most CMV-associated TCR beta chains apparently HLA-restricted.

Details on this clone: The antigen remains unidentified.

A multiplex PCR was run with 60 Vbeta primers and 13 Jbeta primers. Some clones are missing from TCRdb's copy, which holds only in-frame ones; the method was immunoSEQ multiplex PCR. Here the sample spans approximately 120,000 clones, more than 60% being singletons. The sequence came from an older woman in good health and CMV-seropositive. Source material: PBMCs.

CDR3 residues: CASSQEVTENTEAFF. Here the CDR3 DNA reads TGCGCCAGCAGCCAAGAAGTCACAGAGAACACTGAAGCTTTCTTT. This chain joins TRBV4-3 and TRBJ1-1, with unresolved D. The V end lost 0 bases, the J end lost 1 base, and 9 bases lay between the germline ends. The CDR3 is 15 amino acids. The germline V gene encodes CDR1 LGHNA and CDR2 YSLEER.